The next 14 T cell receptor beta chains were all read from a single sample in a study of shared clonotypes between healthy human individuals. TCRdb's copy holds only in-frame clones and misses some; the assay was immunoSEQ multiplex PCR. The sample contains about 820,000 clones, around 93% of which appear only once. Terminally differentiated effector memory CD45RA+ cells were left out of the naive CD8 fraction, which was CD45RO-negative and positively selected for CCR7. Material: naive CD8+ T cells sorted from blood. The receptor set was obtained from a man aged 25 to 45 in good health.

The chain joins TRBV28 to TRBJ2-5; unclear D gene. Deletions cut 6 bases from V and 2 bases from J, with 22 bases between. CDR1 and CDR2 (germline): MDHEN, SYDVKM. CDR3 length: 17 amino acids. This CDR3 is CASRSSGPILGQETQYF. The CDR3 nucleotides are TGTGCCAGCAGAAGTTCCGGGCCTATATTGGGACAAGAGACCCAGTACTTC.

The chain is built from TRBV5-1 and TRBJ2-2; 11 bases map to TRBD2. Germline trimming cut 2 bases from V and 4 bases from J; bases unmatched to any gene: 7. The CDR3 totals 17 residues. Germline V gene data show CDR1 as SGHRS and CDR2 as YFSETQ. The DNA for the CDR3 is TGCGCCAGCAGCTTCACACTAGCGGGAGATATCACCGGGGAGCTGTTTTTT. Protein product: CASSFTLAGDITGELFF. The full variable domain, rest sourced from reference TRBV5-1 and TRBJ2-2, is KAGVTQTPRYLIKTRGQQVTLSCSPISGHRSVSWYQQTPGQGLQFLFEYFSETQRNKGNFPGRFSGRQFSNSRSEMNVSTLELGDSALYLCASSFTLAGDITGELFFGEGSRLTVL.

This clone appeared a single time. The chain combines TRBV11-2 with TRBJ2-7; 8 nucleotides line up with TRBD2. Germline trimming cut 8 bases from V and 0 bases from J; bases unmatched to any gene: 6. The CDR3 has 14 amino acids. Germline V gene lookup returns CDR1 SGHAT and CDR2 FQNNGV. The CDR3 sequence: CASSHSGNSYEQYF. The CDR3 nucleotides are TGTGCCAGCTCCCATAGCGGGAACTCCTACGAGCAGTACTTC.

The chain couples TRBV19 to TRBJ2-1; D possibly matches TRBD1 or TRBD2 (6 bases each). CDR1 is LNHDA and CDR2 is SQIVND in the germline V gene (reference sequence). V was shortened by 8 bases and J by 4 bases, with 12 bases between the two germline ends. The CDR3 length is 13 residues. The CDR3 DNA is TGTGCCAGTCAGGGGACTCTATACAATGAGCAGTTCTTC. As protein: CASQGTLYNEQFF.

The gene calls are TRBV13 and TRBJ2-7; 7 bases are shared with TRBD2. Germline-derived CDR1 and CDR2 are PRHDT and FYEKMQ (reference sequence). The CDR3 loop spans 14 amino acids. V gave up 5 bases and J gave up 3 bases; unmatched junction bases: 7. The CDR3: CASSKGEGGYEQYF. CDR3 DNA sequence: TGTGCCAGCAGCAAAGGGGAGGGCGGCTACGAGCAGTACTTC.

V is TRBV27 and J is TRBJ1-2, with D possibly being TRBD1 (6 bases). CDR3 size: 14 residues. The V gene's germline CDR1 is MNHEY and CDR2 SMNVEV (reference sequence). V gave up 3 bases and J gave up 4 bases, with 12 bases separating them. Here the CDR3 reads CASSFSGGRYGYTF. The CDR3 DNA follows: TGTGCCAGCAGTTTCTCTGGGGGCCGCTATGGCTACACCTTC.

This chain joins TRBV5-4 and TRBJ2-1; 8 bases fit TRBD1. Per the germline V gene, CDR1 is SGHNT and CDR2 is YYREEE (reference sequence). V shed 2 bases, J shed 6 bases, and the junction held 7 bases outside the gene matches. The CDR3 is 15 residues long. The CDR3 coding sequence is TGTGCCAGCAGCTTTCAGGGGGCTTCTTTCAATGAGCAGTTCTTC. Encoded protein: CASSFQGASFNEQFF.

This CDR3 is CASSQDPSHPSYF. The CDR3 bases are TGCGCCAGCAGCCAAGATCCCTCCCACCCTAGTTACTTC. The chain joins TRBV4-1 to TRBJ2-7; D ambiguous. This CDR3 is 13 amino acids long. CDR1 and CDR2 from the germline V gene are MGHRA and YSYEKL. V was clipped by 0 bases and J by 13 bases, with 16 bases between them.

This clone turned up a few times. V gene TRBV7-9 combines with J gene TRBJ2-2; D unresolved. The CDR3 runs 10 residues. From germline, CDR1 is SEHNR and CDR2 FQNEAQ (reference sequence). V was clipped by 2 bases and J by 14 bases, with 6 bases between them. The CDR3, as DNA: TGTGCCAGCAGCTTATTTGATCTGTTTTTT. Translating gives CASSLFDLFF.

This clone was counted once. CDR3 protein: CASSEWQAYNEQFF. As DNA, the CDR3 is TGTGCCAGCAGTGAATGGCAGGCCTACAATGAGCAGTTCTTC. The V gene is TRBV6-1, the J gene TRBJ2-1; D is undetermined. Germline V CDR1 and CDR2: MNHNS, SASEGT. This CDR3 region has 14 residues. Trimming took 2 bases from V and 2 from J, leaving 7 bases between them.

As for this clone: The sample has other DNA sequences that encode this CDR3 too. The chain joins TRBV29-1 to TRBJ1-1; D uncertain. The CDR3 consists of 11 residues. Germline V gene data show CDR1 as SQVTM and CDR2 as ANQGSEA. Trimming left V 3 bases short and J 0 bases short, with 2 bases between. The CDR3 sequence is CSVEVNTEAFF. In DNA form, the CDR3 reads TGCAGCGTTGAGGTGAACACTGAAGCTTTCTTT.

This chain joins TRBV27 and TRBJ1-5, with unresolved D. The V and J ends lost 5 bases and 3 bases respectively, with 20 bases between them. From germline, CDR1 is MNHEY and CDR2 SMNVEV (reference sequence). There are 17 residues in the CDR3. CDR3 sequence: CASSPLGITGANQPQHF. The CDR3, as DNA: TGTGCCAGCAGTCCGCTTGGTATTACTGGCGCCAATCAGCCCCAGCATTTT.

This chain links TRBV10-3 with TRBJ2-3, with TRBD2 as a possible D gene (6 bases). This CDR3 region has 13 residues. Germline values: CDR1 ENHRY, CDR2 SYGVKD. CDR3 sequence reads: CAFLAGSTDTQYF. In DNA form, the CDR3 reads TGTGCTTTTCTCGCGGGGTCAACAGATACGCAGTATTTT.

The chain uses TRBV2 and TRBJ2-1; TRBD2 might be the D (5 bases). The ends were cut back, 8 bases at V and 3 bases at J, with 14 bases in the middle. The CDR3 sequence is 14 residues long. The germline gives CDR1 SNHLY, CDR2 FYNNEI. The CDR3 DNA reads TGTGCCAGCCTGGCCGAGGGCCGCTACAATGAGCAGTTCTTC. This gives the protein CASLAEGRYNEQFF.